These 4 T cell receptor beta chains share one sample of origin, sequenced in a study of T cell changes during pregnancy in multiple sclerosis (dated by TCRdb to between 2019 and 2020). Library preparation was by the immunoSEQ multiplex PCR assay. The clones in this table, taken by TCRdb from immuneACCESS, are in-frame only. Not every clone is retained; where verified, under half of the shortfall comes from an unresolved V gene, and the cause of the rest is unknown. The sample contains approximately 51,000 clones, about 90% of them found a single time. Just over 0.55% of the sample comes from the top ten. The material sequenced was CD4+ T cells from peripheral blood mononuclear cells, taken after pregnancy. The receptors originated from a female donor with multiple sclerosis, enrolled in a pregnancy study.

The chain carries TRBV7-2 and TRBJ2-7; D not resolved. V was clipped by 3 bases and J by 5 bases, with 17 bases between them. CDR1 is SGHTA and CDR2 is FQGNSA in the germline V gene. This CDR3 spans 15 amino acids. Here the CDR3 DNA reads TGTGCCAGCAGCTTTGGAGTAAGGAAGGCGGACGAGCAGTACTTC. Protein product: CASSFGVRKADEQYF.

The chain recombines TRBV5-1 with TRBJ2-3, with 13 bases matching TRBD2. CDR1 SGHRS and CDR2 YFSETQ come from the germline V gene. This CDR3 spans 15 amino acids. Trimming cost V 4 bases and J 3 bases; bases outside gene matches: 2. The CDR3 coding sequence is TGCGCCAGCAGCCCGACTAGCGGGAGGACAGATACGCAGTATTTT. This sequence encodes CASSPTSGRTDTQYF.

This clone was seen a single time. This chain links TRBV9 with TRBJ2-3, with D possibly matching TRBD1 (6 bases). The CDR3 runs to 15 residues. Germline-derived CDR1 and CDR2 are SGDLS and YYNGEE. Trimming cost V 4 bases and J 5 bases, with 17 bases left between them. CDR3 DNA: TGTGCCAGCAGCATAGGGTACAGGGCCGTAGATACGCAGTATTTT. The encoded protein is CASSIGYRAVDTQYF.

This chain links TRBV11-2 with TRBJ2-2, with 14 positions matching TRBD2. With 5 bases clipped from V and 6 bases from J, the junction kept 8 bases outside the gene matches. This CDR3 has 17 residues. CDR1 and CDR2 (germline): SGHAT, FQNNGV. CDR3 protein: CASSVGGLAGVSGELFF. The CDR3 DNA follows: TGTGCCAGCAGCGTAGGGGGACTAGCGGGAGTTTCCGGGGAGCTGTTTTTT.